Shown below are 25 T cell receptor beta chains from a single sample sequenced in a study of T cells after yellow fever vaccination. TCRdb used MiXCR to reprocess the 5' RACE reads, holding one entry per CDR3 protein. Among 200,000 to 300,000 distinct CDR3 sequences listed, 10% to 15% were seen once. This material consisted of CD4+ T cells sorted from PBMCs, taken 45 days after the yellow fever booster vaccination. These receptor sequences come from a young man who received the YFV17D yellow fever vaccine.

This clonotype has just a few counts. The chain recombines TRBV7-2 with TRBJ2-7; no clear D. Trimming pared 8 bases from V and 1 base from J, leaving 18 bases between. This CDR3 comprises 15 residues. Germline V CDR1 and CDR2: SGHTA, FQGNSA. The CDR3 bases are TGTGCCAGCTCCGCCTCTTGGATCCCTTCCTACGAGCAGTACTTC. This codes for CASSASWIPSYEQYF.

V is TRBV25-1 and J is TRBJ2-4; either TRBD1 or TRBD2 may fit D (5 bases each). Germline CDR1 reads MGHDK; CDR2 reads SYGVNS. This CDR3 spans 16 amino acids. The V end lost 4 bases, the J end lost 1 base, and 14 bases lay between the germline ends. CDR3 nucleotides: TGTGCCAGCAGTGCCCAGGGACGAAAGGCCAAAAACATTCAGTACTTC. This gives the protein CASSAQGRKAKNIQYF. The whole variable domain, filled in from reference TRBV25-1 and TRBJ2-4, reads EADIYQTPRYLVIGTGKKITLECSQTMGHDKMYWYQQDPGMELHLIHYSYGVNSTEKGDLSSESTVSRIRTEHFPLTLESARPSHTSQYLCASSAQGRKAKNIQYFGAGTRLSVL.

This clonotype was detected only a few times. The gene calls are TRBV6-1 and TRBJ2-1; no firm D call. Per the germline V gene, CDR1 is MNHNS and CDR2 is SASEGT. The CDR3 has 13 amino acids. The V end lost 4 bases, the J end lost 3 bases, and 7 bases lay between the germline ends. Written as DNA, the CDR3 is TGTGCCAGCAGTGTAATGATCTACAATGAGCAGTTCTTC. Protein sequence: CASSVMIYNEQFF.

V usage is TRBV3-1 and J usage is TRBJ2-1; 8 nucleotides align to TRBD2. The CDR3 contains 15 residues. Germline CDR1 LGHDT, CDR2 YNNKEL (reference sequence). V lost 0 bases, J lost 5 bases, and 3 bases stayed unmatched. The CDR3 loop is CASSQDSGSHNEQFF. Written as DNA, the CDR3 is TGTGCCAGCAGCCAAGACAGCGGGAGTCACAATGAGCAGTTCTTC.

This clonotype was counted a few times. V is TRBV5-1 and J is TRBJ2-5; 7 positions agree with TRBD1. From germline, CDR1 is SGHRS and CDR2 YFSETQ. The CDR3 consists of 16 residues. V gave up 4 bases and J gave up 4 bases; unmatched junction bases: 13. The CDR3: CASSLSPSTGLETQYF. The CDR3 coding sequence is TGCGCCAGCAGCCTTTCCCCCTCGACAGGGCTAGAGACCCAGTACTTC. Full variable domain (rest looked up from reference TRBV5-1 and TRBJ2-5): KAGVTQTPRYLIKTRGQQVTLSCSPISGHRSVSWYQQTPGQGLQFLFEYFSETQRNKGNFPGRFSGRQFSNSRSEMNVSTLELGDSALYLCASSLSPSTGLETQYFGPGTRLLVL.

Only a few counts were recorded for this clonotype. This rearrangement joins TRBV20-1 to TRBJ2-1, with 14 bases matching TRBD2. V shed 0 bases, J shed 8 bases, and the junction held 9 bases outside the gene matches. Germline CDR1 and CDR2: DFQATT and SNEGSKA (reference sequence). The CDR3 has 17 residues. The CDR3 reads CSARDGTSGSLSDEQFF. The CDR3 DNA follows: TGCAGTGCTAGAGATGGGACTAGCGGGAGTTTATCGGATGAGCAGTTCTTC.

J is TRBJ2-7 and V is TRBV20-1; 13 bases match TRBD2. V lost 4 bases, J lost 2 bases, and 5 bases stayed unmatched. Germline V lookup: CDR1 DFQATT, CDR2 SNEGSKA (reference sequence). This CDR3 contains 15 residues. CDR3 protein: CSAIPGLAGPYEQYF. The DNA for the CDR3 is TGCAGTGCTATCCCGGGACTAGCGGGGCCCTACGAGCAGTACTTC.

The CDR3 loop is CSARSVLSSLSSYEQYF. The CDR3 DNA sequence: TGCAGCGCACGTTCGGTCTTGTCTTCCTTAAGCTCCTACGAGCAGTACTTC. The chain uses TRBV29-1 and TRBJ2-7; D ambiguous. V lost 7 bases and J lost 0, with 25 bases in between. CDR1 and CDR2 (germline): SQVTM, ANQGSEA. The CDR3 runs to 17 residues.

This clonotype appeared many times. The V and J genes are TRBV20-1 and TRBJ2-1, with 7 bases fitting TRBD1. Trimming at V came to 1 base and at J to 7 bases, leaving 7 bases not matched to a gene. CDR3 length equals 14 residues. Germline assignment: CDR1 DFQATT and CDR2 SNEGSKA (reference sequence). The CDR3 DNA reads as TGCAGTGCTAGAGGACAGGGCCCGGGGAATGAGCAGTTCTTC. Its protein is CSARGQGPGNEQFF.

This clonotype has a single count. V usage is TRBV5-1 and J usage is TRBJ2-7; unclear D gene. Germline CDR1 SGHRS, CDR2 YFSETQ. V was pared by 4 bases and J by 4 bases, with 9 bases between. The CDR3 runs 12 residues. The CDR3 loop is CASSEVGYEQYF. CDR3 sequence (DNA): TGCGCCAGCAGCGAGGTAGGGTACGAGCAGTACTTC. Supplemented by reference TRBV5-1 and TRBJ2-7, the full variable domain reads KAGVTQTPRYLIKTRGQQVTLSCSPISGHRSVSWYQQTPGQGLQFLFEYFSETQRNKGNFPGRFSGRQFSNSRSEMNVSTLELGDSALYLCASSEVGYEQYFGPGTRLTVT.

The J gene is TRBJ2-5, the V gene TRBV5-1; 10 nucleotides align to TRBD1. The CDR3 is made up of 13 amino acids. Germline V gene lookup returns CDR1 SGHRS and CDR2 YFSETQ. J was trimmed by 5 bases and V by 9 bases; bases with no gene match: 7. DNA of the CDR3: TGCGCCACCGGGGACAGGGGTTCGGAGACCCAGTACTTC. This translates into CATGDRGSETQYF.

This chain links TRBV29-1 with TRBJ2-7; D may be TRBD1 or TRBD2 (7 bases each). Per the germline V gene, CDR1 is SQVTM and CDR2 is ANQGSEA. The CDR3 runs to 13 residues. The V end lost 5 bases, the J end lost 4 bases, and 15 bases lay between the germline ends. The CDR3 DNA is TGCAGCGTTTCGAGGCAGGGGGGGTACGAGCAGTACTTC. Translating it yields CSVSRQGGYEQYF.

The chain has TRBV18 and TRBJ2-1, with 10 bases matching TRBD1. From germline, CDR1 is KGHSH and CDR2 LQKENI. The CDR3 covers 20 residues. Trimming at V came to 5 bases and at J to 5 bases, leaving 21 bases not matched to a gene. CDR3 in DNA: TGTGCCAGCTCATCAAGGACAGGGGGAACAGGGCCTAGCGGTAACAATGAGCAGTTCTTC. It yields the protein CASSSRTGGTGPSGNNEQFF.

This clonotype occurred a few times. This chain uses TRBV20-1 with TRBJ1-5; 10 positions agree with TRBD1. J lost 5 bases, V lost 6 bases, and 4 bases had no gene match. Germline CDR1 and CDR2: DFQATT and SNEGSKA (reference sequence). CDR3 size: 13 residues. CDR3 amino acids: CSAWTGGDQPQHF. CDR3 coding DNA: TGCAGTGCCTGGACAGGGGGAGATCAGCCCCAGCATTTT.

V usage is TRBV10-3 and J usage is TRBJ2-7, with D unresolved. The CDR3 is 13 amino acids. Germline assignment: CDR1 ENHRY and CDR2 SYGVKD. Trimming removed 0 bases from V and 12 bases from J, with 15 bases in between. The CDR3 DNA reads TGTGCCATCAGTGAGTCCCCCATGTCAATCCTGTACTTC. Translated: CAISESPMSILYF.

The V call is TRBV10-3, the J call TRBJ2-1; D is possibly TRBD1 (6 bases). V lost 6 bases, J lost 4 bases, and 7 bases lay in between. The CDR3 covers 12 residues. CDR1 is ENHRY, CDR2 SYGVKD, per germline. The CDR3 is CAISGQYNEQFF. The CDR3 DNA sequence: TGTGCCATCAGCGGACAGTACAATGAGCAGTTCTTC.

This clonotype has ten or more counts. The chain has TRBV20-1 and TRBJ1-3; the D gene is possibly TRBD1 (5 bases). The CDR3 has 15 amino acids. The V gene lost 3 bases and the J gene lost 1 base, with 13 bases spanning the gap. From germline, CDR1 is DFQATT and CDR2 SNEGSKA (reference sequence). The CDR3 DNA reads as TGCAGTGCTAGCCCGCAGGCAGGGTCTGGAAACACCATATATTTT. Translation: CSASPQAGSGNTIYF.

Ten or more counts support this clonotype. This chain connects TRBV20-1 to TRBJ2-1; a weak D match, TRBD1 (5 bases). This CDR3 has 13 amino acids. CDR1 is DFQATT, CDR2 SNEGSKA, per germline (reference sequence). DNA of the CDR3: TGCAGAGACTGGGCAAATCCGACAGTTGAGCAGTTCTTC. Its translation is CRDWANPTVEQFF.

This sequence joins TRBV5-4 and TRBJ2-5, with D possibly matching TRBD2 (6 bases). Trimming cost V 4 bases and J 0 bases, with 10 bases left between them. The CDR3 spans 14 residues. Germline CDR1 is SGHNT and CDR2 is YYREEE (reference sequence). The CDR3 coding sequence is TGTGCCAGCAGCAACCGGGACTACCAAGAGACCCAGTACTTC. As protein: CASSNRDYQETQYF. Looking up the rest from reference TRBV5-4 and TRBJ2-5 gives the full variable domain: ETGVTQSPTHLIKTRGQQVTLRCSSQSGHNTVSWYQQALGQGPQFIFQYYREEENGRGNFPPRFSGLQFPNYSSELNVNALELDDSALYLCASSNRDYQETQYFGPGTRLLVL.

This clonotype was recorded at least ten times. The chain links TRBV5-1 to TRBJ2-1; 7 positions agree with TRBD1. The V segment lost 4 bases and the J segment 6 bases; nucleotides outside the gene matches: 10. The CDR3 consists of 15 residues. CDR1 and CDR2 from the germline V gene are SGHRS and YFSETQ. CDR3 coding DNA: TGCGCCAGCAGCCCGCGGACAGGTAATGGCAATGAGCAGTTCTTC. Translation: CASSPRTGNGNEQFF.

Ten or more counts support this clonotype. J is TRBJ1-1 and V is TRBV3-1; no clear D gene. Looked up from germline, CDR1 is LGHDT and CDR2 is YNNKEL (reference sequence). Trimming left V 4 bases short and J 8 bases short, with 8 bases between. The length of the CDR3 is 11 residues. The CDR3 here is CASSRGREAFF. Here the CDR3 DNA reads TGTGCCAGCAGCCGCGGACGAGAAGCTTTCTTT. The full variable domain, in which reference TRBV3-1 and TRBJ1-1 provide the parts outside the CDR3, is DTAVSQTPKYLVTQMGNDKSIKCEQNLGHDTMYWYKQDSKKFLKIMFSYNNKELIINETVPNRFSPKSPDKAHLNLHINSLELGDSAVYFCASSRGREAFFGQGTRLTVV.

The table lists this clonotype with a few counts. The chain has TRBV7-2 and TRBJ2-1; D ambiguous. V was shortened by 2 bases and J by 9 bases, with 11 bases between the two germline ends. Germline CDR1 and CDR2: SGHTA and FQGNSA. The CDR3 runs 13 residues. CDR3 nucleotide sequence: TGTGCCAGCAGCTTATTACCTGTCGGTGAGCAGTTCTTC. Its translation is CASSLLPVGEQFF. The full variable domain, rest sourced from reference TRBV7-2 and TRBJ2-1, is GAGVSQSPSNKVTEKGKDVELRCDPISGHTALYWYRQSLGQGLEFLIYFQGNSAPDKSGLPSDRFSAERTGGSVSTLTIQRTQQEDSAVYLCASSLLPVGEQFFGPGTRLTVL.

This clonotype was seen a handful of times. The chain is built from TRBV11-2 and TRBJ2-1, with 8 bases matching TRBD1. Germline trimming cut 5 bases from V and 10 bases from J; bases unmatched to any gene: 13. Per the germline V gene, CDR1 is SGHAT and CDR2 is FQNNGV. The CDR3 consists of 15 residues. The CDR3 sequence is CASSPSRRQGNEQFF. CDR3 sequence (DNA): TGTGCCAGCAGCCCTAGCCGACGACAGGGGAACGAGCAGTTCTTC.

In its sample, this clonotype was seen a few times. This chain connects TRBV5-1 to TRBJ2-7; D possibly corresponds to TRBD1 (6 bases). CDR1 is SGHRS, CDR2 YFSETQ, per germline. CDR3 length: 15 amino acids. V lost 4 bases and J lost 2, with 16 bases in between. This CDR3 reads CASSARQDRPYEQYF. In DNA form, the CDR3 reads TGCGCCAGCAGCGCGCGACAGGATAGGCCCTACGAGCAGTACTTC.

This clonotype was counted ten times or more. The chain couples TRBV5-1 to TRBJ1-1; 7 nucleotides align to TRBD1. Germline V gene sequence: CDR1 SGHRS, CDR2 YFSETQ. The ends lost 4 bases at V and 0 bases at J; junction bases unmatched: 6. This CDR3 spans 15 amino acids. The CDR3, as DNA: TGCGCCAGCAGCGCCACAGGGGCGATGAACACTGAAGCTTTCTTT. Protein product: CASSATGAMNTEAFF.